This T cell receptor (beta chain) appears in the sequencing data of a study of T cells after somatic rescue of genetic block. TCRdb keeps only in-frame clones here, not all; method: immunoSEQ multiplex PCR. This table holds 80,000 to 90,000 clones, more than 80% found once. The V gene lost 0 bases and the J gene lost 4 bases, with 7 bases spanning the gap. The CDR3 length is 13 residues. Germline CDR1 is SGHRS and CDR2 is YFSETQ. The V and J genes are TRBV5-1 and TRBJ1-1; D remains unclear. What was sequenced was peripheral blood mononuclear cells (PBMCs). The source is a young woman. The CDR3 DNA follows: TGCGCCAGCAGCTTGGCAGGAGTCACTGAAGCTTTCTTT. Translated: CASSLAGVTEAFF.